This T cell receptor (beta chain) was obtained from a study of T cell responses to AZD1222 COVID-19 vaccine. Study-wide findings and caveats: Only a handful of AZD1222 recipients, several in all, had baseline seropositivity. The study sampled repertoires only after the peak T cell response.

Sequencing used immunoSEQ multiplex PCR; TCRdb keeps in-frame clones, though not all of them. The sample records tens of thousands of clones, 87% being singletons. The CDR3 totals 15 residues. CDR1 and CDR2 (germline): SGHTA, FQGNSA. V was trimmed by 4 bases and J by 3 bases, leaving 15 bases between them. Recipients boosted at about 4 weeks or about 12 weeks are pooled. In regard to this clone: The target antigen is unknown.

V and J are TRBV7-2 and TRBJ1-1; D is undetermined. This receptor was obtained from an adult who received the AZD1222 COVID-19 vaccine. Sequences were derived from peripheral blood, sampled 28 days after the second AZD1222 dose. The CDR3 here is CASSSRPGRDTEAFF. The CDR3 DNA follows: TGTGCCAGCAGCTCACGCCCCGGGAGGGACACTGAAGCTTTCTTT.